The rows below give T cell receptor beta chains drawn from one sample of a study of vaccination and CD4 T cells after COVID-19. From the PCR reads, TCRdb called clonotypes with MiXCR, one entry per CDR3 protein. The table lists 20,000 or so distinct CDR3 sequences, about 60% of them singletons. The sample here was CD4+ T cells from blood, taken after SARS-CoV-2 vaccination. The receptor source for this set is a human donor who had recovered from COVID-19. Both conserved end residues are part of each CDR3. A D gene is named only where the DNA matches it firmly. Clone size is shown for a subset of rows, as once, few, many or a class of expanded clone.

V gene	J gene	D gene	clone size	CDR3 DNA	CDR3 protein
TRBV6-1	TRBJ2-3	TRBD2	.	TGTGCCAGCAGTGAACTAGCGGGAGGGCCAGATACGCAGTATTTT	CASSELAGGPDTQYF
TRBV21-1	TRBJ2-5	.	.	TGTGCCAGCAGCAAAGATATAGAATGTGAGACCCAGTACTTC	CASSKDIECETQYF
TRBV19	TRBJ1-5	.	few	TGTGCCAGTAGTATAGCACCCGGGGGCTATCAGCCCCAGCATTTT	CASSIAPGGYQPQHF
TRBV29-1	TRBJ2-2	TRBD1	.	TGCAGCGTTGAGGGACAGTTTCCCGGGGAGCTGTTTTTT	CSVEGQFPGELFF
TRBV15	TRBJ2-3	.	.	TGTGCCACCAGCAGAGACACAGGGTTTAGCGGGCCTATAGCAGATACGCAGTATTTT	CATSRDTGFSGPIADTQYF
TRBV6-2/TRBV6-3	TRBJ2-6	.	.	TGTGCCAGCAGCTGGGGACGCTCTGGGGCCAACGTCCTGACTTTC	CASSWGRSGANVLTF
TRBV6-2/TRBV6-3	TRBJ2-5	.	.	TGTGCCAGCAGTTACCTTGCGCAAGAGACCCAGTACTTC	CASSYLAQETQYF
TRBV20-1	TRBJ1-4	TRBD1	.	TGCAGTGCGCGACAGGGGAGGAGTGAAAAACTGTTTTTT	CSARQGRSEKLFF
TRBV27	TRBJ1-5	.	.	TGTGCCACCGGAGAAGAGAGCAATCAGCCCCAGCATTTT	CATGEESNQPQHF
TRBV2	TRBJ2-1	.	once	TGTGCCAGCAGTTATAGCGGTTCCTACAATGAGCAGTTCTTC	CASSYSGSYNEQFF
TRBV28	TRBJ2-3	.	.	TGTGCTGCCCCCCCGGCAGCTAGCACAGATACGCAGTATTTT	CAAPPAASTDTQYF
TRBV19	TRBJ1-2	.	.	TGTGCCAGTAGACCCGTCTCGGTTAACTATGGCTACACCTTC	CASRPVSVNYGYTF
TRBV10-1	TRBJ2-7	.	once	TGCGCCAGCCCCGTCGAGATCCTTGACGAGCAGTACTTC	CASPVEILDEQYF
TRBV6-2/TRBV6-3	TRBJ2-5	.	few	TGTGCCAGCAGCCGCCAGGACAGACGTCAAGAGACCCAGTACTTC	CASSRQDRRQETQYF
TRBV6-4	TRBJ2-3	.	.	TGTGCCAGCAGTCCTTCGGCGGGCCGCACAGATACGCAGTATTTT	CASSPSAGRTDTQYF
TRBV5-6	TRBJ2-5	TRBD1	.	TGTGCCAGCAGCTTTGGTTTAGGGGGCCCACCGTCCGAGACCCAGTACTTC	CASSFGLGGPPSETQYF